Shown below are 7 T cell receptor beta chains from a single sample sequenced in a study of T cells in women clearing cervical HPV infection. Sequencing used immunoSEQ multiplex PCR; TCRdb keeps in-frame clones, though not all of them. Recorded here are about 21,000 clones; the top ten clones represent approximately 6%. The sample taken for sequencing was blood buffy coat. The receptors here all came from a woman aged 18-69 years with a cervical HPV16 infection that either progressed to CIN3+ or cleared (not recorded which).

About this clone itself: Read coverage stops 3 residues before the CDR3 terminus; the germline J gene supplies the remainder. The rearrangement uses TRBV19 and TRBJ2-1, with 7 bases that match TRBD1. Per the germline V gene, CDR1 is LNHDA and CDR2 is SQIVND (reference sequence). Trimming cost V 7 bases and J 3 bases; bases outside gene matches: 12. CDR3 size: 16 residues. Here the CDR3 reads CASTPPRDSRYNEQFF. The sequenced part of the CDR3 DNA is TGTGCCAGTACCCCGCCCAGGGACAGTCGCTACAATGAG.

About this clone itself: The DNA ends 3 residues before the CDR3 does, and the rest of the CDR3 is filled in from the germline J gene. The V and J genes are TRBV7-8 and TRBJ2-2; 13 bases are shared with TRBD2. CDR3 length: 17 amino acids. The V gene's germline CDR1 is SGHVS and CDR2 FQNEAQ. Unmatched junction bases numbered 4, after V lost 5 bases and J lost 1 base. The part of the CDR3 DNA that was read is TGTGCCAGCAGCCGAGGGACTAGCGGGATGAACACCGGGGAG. Its protein product is CASSRGTSGMNTGE. The entire CDR3 protein is CASSRGTSGMNTGELFF.

Comment on this clone: The read ends 3 residues shy of where the CDR3 ends; the end is completed using the germline J gene. The chain employs TRBV6-2 or TRBV6-3 and TRBJ2-2; TRBD1 aligns across 9 bases. Germline values: CDR1 MNHEY, CDR2 SVGEGT. The CDR3 length is 14 residues. V trimming: 4 bases; J trimming: 8 bases; junction bases outside the gene matches: 5. The CDR3 protein is CASSSGQGGGELFF. The sequenced part of the CDR3 DNA is TGTGCCAGCAGTTCGGGACAGGGCGGGGGGGAG.

As concerns this clone: The read terminates 3 residues ahead of where the CDR3 ends, so the germline J gene completes it. This sequence joins TRBV4-2 and TRBJ1-4; perhaps TRBD1 as D (5 bases). Trimming stripped 1 base from V and 8 bases from J, with 14 bases between. The CDR3 loop spans 15 amino acids. Per germline, CDR1 LGHNA and CDR2 YNFKEQ. CDR3 amino acids: CASSQGAGLQEKLFF. The part of the CDR3 DNA that was read is TGTGCCAGCAGCCAAGGTGCAGGGTTACAGGAAAAA.

Details on this clone: The sequence runs out 3 residues before the end of the CDR3; the remainder is reconstructed from the germline J gene. The rearrangement joins TRBV7-9 to TRBJ1-3, with D possibly matching TRBD1 (6 bases). Germline CDR1 reads SEHNR; CDR2 reads FQNEAQ (reference sequence). V shed 4 bases and J shed 7 bases, with 14 bases lying between them. This CDR3 spans 14 amino acids. CDR3 protein: CASSSTTQGNTIYF. CDR3 DNA (partial): TGTGCCAGCAGCTCAACTACTCAGGGGAACACC.

Concerning this clone: The read comes to an end 3 residues before the CDR3 does, leaving the germline J gene to fill in the end. The chain uses TRBV7-2 and TRBJ1-1; 9 nucleotides match TRBD1. The germline CDR1 and CDR2 sequences are SGHTA and FQGNSA. CDR3 length: 13 amino acids. V lost 2 bases and J lost 6; bases outside the gene matches: 1. CDR3: CASSLRTGAEAFF. The CDR3 DNA, read in part, is TGTGCCAGCAGCTTAAGGACAGGGGCTGAA.

As regards this clone: The observed sequence ends 3 residues before the CDR3 terminus, with the missing tail filled in from the germline J gene. V and J are TRBV6-2 or TRBV6-3 and TRBJ2-2; 8 nucleotides line up with TRBD2. V was pared by 4 bases and J by 0 bases, with 7 bases of the junction left unmatched. CDR1 and CDR2 (germline): MNHEY, SVGEGT. The CDR3 has 17 residues. The CDR3 protein is CASSSVLAGTNTGELFF. The sequenced part of the CDR3 DNA is TGTGCCAGCAGTTCCGTCCTAGCGGGCACGAACACCGGGGAG.